This T cell receptor (beta chain) derives from a study of response to subunit inactivated influenza vaccine. Study-level results: Authors suggested seasonal influenza vaccinations each recruit few new T cells.

This clonotype was observed at least ten times. Its antigen is not identified. In TCRdb, the RT-PCR reads were re-called with MiXCR into one record per CDR3 protein. The table lists roughly 650,000 distinct CDR3 sequences, about a sixth of them singletons, with more than 9% in the top ten. The sample in question was PBMCs from blood, obtained about 13 days after vaccination. The sequence came from a man in his fifties or sixties who received an inactivated influenza vaccine.

The CDR3 nucleotides are TGCAGGGGGGACAGCTCTACCTACGAGCAGTACTTC. It specifies CRGDSSTYEQYF. The J gene is TRBJ2-7, the V gene TRBV29-1, with TRBD1 matching over 7 bases. Looked up from germline, CDR1 is SQVTM and CDR2 is ANQGSEA. The CDR3 extends over 12 amino acids.